This T cell receptor beta chain was captured in a study of T-cell reconstitution after alpha-beta-depleted transplantation in children. Construction of the TCRbeta library involved unique molecular identifiers. Via MiXCR, TCRdb re-called the PCR reads, giving one row per CDR3 protein. The table shows about half a million distinct CDR3 sequences, with about 12% occurring only once. The CDR3 covers 19 residues. From germline, CDR1 is GTSNPN and CDR2 SVGIG (reference sequence). The ends lost 0 bases at V and 5 bases at J; junction bases unmatched: 21. The sample in question was PBMCs from the stem cell graft donor, obtained from the stem cell graft. The TCR sequence derives from a human donor who donated a stem cell graft to a child with combined immunodeficiency. The V gene is TRBV30, the J gene TRBJ2-7; 8 positions match TRBD1. The CDR3, as DNA: TGTGCCTGGAGTGTATTCCAGGGGGCTTTCTTAGGGGTTGTTGACGAGCAGTACTTC. As protein: CAWSVFQGAFLGVVDEQYF.